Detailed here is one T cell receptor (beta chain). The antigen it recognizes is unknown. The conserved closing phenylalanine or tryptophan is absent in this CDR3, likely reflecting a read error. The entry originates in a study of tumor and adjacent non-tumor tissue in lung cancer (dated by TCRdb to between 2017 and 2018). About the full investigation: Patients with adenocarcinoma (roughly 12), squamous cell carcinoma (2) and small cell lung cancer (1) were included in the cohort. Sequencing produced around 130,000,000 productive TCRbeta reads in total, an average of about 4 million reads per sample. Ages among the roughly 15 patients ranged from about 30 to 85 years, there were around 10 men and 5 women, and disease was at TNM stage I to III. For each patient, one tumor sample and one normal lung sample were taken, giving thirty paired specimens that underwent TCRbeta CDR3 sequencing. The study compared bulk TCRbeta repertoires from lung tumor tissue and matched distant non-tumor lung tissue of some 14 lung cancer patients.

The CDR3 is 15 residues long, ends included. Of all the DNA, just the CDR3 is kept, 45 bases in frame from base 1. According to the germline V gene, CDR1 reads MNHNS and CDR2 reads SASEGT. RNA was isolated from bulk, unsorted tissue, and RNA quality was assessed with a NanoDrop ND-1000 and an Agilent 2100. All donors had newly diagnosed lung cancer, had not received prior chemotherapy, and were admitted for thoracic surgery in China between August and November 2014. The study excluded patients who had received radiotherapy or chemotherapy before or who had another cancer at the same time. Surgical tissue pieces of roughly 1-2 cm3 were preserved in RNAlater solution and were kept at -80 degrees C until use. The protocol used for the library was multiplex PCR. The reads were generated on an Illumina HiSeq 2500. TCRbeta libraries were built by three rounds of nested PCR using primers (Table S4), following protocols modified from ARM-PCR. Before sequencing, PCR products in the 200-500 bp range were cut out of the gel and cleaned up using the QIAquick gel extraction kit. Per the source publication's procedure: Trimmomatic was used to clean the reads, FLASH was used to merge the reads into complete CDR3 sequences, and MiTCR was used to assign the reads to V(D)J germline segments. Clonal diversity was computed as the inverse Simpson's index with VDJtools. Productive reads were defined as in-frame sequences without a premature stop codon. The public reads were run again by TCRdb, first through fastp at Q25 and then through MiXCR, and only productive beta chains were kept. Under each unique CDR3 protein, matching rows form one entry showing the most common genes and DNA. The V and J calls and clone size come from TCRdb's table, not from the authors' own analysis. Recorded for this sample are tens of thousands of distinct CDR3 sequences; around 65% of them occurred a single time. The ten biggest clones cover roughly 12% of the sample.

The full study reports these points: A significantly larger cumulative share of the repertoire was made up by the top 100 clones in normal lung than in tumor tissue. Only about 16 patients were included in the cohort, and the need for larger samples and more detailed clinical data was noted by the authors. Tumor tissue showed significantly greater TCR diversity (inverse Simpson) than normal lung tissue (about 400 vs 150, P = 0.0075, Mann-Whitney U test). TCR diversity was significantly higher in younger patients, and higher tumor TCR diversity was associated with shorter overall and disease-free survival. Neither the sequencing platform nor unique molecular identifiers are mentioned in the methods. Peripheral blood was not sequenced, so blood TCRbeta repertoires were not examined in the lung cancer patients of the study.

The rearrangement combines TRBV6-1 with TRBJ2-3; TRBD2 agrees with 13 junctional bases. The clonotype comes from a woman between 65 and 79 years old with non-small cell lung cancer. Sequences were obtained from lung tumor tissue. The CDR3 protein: CASSELAGGLDTQYL. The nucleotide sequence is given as TGTGCAAGCAGTGAACTAGCGGGAGGGCTGGATACGCAGTATCTT.